This TCR gamma chain is from a study of intestinal T cells in coeliac disease (dated by TCRdb to the early 2020s). Looking at the study overall: Coeliac patients were much younger than controls, with mean ages of around 15 versus 50 years in the TRG cohort. The TCR-delta (TRD) cohort included duodenal biopsies from 11 coeliac disease patients and 11 non-coeliac controls. A second, larger TCR-gamma (TRG) cohort included duodenal biopsies from roughly 36 coeliac disease patients and some 23 non-coeliac controls. The paper as a whole reports these results and caveats: TRD kmer-based clustering correctly classified all 22 biopsies in training, with a reported leave-one-out accuracy of around 93%. Clustering based on TRG put most of the 54 biopsies (94.4%) in the right class, and the reported leave-one-out accuracy was around 90%. A significant age difference was observed between coeliac and control groups, although significant classification was not yielded by an age-split analysis. FFPE-derived DNA was found to be relatively degraded, and loss of a proportion of TCR sequences in each sample was likely caused by this degradation. Repeated CDR3 amino acid sequences could not be distinguished from PCR duplicates.

Concerning this clone itself: No antigen is known for it. No base-level quality is on record; no much larger clone is a single base apart.

For each case, genomic DNA was extracted from ten 5-um FFPE scrolls with the QIAamp DNA FFPE tissue kit. To test whether coeliac disease can be classified from the TCR repertoire, the study used fully anonymised formalin-fixed paraffin-embedded duodenal biopsies that were not needed for diagnosis. Spanning cysteine to phenylalanine, the CDR3 consists of 13 amino acids. Only the CDR3 DNA is retained, 39 bases long and in frame from the first base. CDR1 and CDR2 (GITISATS, ISYDGTV) derive from the germline V gene (reference sequence). After removal of 7 bases from V and 11 bases from J, the junction retains 13 bases not matched to a gene. Receptors were amplified or captured by multiplex PCR. The sample was run on an Ion Torrent PGM. The LymphoTrack kit, which has primers carrying Illumina adapters, was used to amplify TRG repertoires from roughly 220 ng of biopsy DNA. After purification with AMPure XP beads and quantification on a 2100 Bioanalyzer, the TRG amplicons were pooled in equimolar amounts. TRG libraries were sequenced on an Ion PGM instrument. The study's processing was this. FastX removed reads in which more than 10% of nucleotides fell below the per-patient third-quartile quality score. IMGT/HighV-QUEST was used to align the reads, assigning V, D and J genes, identifying CDR3 regions and assessing functionality. After the sequences were translated into amino acids, every sequence predicted to be non-functional was thrown out. The CDR3s were broken into kmers both with and without positional annotation, PCA was run on the kmer frequencies, and the samples were clustered using every one of the 1023 combinations of PCs 1-10. Classification was validated by leave-one-out cross-validation, in which parameters were re-optimised on the remaining samples each time. Shannon diversity was computed with the vegan R package from repeated random subsamples equal to the lowest read count. TCRdb called clones afresh from the public reads with CATT; identical DNA rows were later merged. These V and J calls are TCRdb output, not the study's own analysis. The sample profile shows several hundred gamma-chain clones; approximately 50% of them were found once. The leading ten clones occupy around 9.4% of the sample.

The sequencing sample was made of a duodenal biopsy. The rearrangement combines TRGV9 with TRGJP1. This receptor was obtained from a human donor with celiac disease. This receptor carries the CDR3 CALCRGDGWFKIF. The nucleotide sequence is given as TGTGCCTTGTGTCGCGGGGATGGATGGTTCAAGATATTT.